This TCR beta chain was captured in a study of T cell repertoires in cytomegalovirus infection. Turning to the study itself: Well-studied HLA-B-restricted CMV epitopes were used in the study alongside recently identified HLA-C-restricted ones. Through public TCR beta signatures, both CMV infection and matching HLA type were indicated.

TCRdb independently ran MiXCR on the reads; one entry per CDR3 protein. In the table there are roughly 570,000 distinct CDR3 sequences, roughly 43% of which are singletons. Concerning this clonotype itself: Its antigen is unknown.

General observations from the study: In two of eight donors, the top clonotype was HLA-C-restricted CMV-specific.

CDR1 and CDR2 (germline): LNHDA, SQIVND (reference sequence). The length of the CDR3 is 13 residues. The V end was cut by 6 bases, the J end by 6 bases, with 12 bases between. The chain couples TRBV19 to TRBJ2-1; no reliable D call. The sample in question was cultured PBMCs, obtained from culture after CMV antigen stimulation. The sequence derives from a human donor in good health (CMV status not recorded). Some clones in this sample may be carry-over from other donors' samples. CDR3 coding DNA: TGTGCCAGTAGCACCAACCAAGGCAATGAGCAGTTCTTC. As protein: CASSTNQGNEQFF.